One sample yielded the 17 T cell receptor beta chains listed below, sequenced in a study of CD8 T cells in ankylosing spondylitis. Each CDR3 protein is one row after TCRdb ran MiXCR on the 5' RACE reads. This sample yields 350,000 to 450,000 distinct CDR3 sequences, of which approximately 22% are seen a single time; around 14% belongs to the top ten. The sequencing sample was made of blood, either unsorted or a sorted T cell fraction (not recorded which). These receptors all stem from a male donor with ankylosing spondylitis or in good health (not recorded which).

The chain joins TRBV19 to TRBJ2-1; 9 positions agree with TRBD1. The CDR3 spans 15 residues. Per germline, CDR1 LNHDA and CDR2 SQIVND (reference sequence). The V and J ends lost 6 bases and 3 bases, in that order; junction bases with no gene match: 6. The CDR3, as DNA: TGTGCCAGTAGAAAAGGGACAGGGCACTACAATGAGCAGTTCTTC. It specifies CASRKGTGHYNEQFF.

This clonotype was observed a few times. The chain combines TRBV2 with TRBJ2-5; the D is unclear. Trimming stripped 1 base from V and 0 bases from J, with 9 bases between. This CDR3 spans 15 amino acids. Germline V gives CDR1 SNHLY, CDR2 FYNNEI. The CDR3 loop reads CASSEGATYQETQYF. Here the CDR3 DNA reads TGTGCCAGCAGTGAAGGGGCAACCTACCAAGAGACCCAGTACTTC.

J is TRBJ2-7 and V is TRBV5-5, with D tentatively TRBD1 or TRBD2 (5 bases each). The CDR3 extends over 14 amino acids. Trimming pared 7 bases from V and 1 base from J, leaving 15 bases between. Germline V gene data show CDR1 as SGHKS and CDR2 as YYEKEE (reference sequence). The CDR3 coding sequence is TGTGCCAGCCGGAGGTTGACAGAGTCCTACGAGCAGTACTTC. Protein: CASRRLTESYEQYF.

The chain carries TRBV4-2 and TRBJ2-7; possibly TRBD1 for D (5 bases). Trimming cost V 1 base and J 2 bases, with 9 bases left between them. CDR3 length: 14 residues. Per germline, CDR1 LGHNA and CDR2 YNFKEQ. The CDR3 DNA is TGTGCCAGCAGCCAAGCCAAGACAGCCTACGAGCAGTACTTC. It codes for CASSQAKTAYEQYF.

The chain combines TRBV2 with TRBJ2-7; possible D gene TRBD1, 6 bases. This CDR3 comprises 14 residues. Germline CDR1 and CDR2: SNHLY and FYNNEI. V gave up 6 bases and J gave up 5 bases, with 17 bases separating them. CDR3 region: CASSALTGIHEQYF. In DNA form, the CDR3 reads TGTGCCAGCAGCGCCCTCACAGGGATCCACGAGCAGTACTTC. The complete variable domain, with remaining parts taken from reference TRBV2 and TRBJ2-7, reads EPEVTQTPSHQVTQMGQEVILRCVPISNHLYFYWYRQILGQKVEFLVSFYNNEISEKSEIFDDQFSVERPDGSNFTLKIRSTKLEDSAMYFCASSALTGIHEQYFGPGTRLTVT.

The CDR3 loop reads CSASSTGAASTDTQYF. CDR3 DNA: TGCAGTGCTTCGTCGACCGGGGCTGCGAGCACAGATACGCAGTATTTT. The V call is TRBV20-1, the J call TRBJ2-3; tentatively, D is TRBD1 or TRBD2 (5 bases each). With 5 bases removed from V and 0 bases from J, the gap between germline ends came to 18 bases. Germline V gives CDR1 DFQATT, CDR2 SNEGSKA (reference sequence). There are 16 residues in the CDR3.

The genes are TRBV20-1 and TRBJ2-5; TRBD2 matches at 9 bases. V lost 0 bases and J lost 5; bases outside the gene matches: 13. This CDR3 comprises 17 residues. CDR1 and CDR2 (germline): DFQATT, SNEGSKA (reference sequence). The CDR3 coding sequence is TGCAGTGCTAGAGATTCGCTAGCGGGGATTGGGCGGGAGACCCAGTACTTC. This encodes CSARDSLAGIGRETQYF.

This clonotype appeared a few times. This chain links TRBV7-9 with TRBJ2-3; perhaps TRBD2 as D (6 bases). Trimming shortened V by 3 bases and J by 0 bases, and 10 bases separated the two germline ends. The CDR3 runs 15 residues. Germline lookup yields CDR1 SEHNR and CDR2 FQNEAQ (reference sequence). The CDR3 spells CASSFGGDSTDTQYF. The CDR3 DNA reads TGTGCCAGCAGCTTCGGAGGGGACAGCACAGATACGCAGTATTTT.

This clonotype was recorded many times. J is TRBJ2-1 and V is TRBV20-1; 10 nucleotides align to TRBD2. The CDR3 runs 18 residues. The germline CDR1 and CDR2 sequences are DFQATT and SNEGSKA (reference sequence). Trimming cost V 0 bases and J 3 bases; bases outside gene matches: 11. The CDR3 here is CSARDLGASGGFYNEQFF. CDR3 coding DNA: TGCAGTGCTAGAGATTTGGGGGCTAGCGGGGGTTTCTACAATGAGCAGTTCTTC.

This clonotype has a handful of counts. This sequence joins TRBV6-1 and TRBJ2-2, with 8 bases fitting TRBD2. CDR1 and CDR2 (germline): MNHNS, SASEGT. V was clipped by 6 bases and J by 7 bases; unmatched bases: 10. There are 15 residues in the CDR3. The CDR3 loop reads CASRLRGGLFGELFF. The CDR3 DNA follows: TGTGCCAGCAGGCTACGGGGGGGCCTGTTCGGGGAGCTGTTTTTT.

The chain is built from TRBV20-1 and TRBJ2-3, with 7 bases lining up with TRBD1. V shed 2 bases and J 0 bases; nucleotides not matched to a gene: 14. Per the germline V gene, CDR1 is DFQATT and CDR2 is SNEGSKA (reference sequence). The CDR3 runs 18 residues. The CDR3 is CSARKTGEGSGSTDTQYF. As DNA, the CDR3 is TGCAGTGCTAGAAAAACAGGGGAAGGGAGTGGGAGCACAGATACGCAGTATTTT.

This clonotype came up a few times. The J gene is TRBJ1-1, the V gene TRBV9, with D possibly TRBD1 on 5 matching bases. This CDR3 contains 12 residues. V was clipped by 7 bases and J by 1 base, with 8 bases between them. Germline CDR1 reads SGDLS; CDR2 reads YYNGEE. CDR3 region: CASGAGNTEAFF. The CDR3 coding sequence is TGTGCCAGCGGGGCGGGGAACACTGAAGCTTTCTTT.

This chain connects TRBV2 to TRBJ1-1; no reliable D call. CDR1 is SNHLY and CDR2 is FYNNEI in the germline V gene. The CDR3 loop spans 16 amino acids. The V gene lost 1 base and the J gene lost 1 base, with 13 bases spanning the gap. The CDR3 loop is CASSEGSRMRNTEAFF. DNA for the CDR3: TGTGCCAGCAGTGAAGGGAGCAGAATGAGGAACACTGAAGCTTTCTTT.

V is TRBV29-1 and J is TRBJ2-5; D uncertain. The germline V gene encodes CDR1 SQVTM and CDR2 ANQGSEA. V was pared by 3 bases and J by 1 base, with 12 bases between. The CDR3 is 14 residues long. CDR3 DNA sequence: TGCAGCGTTGAGGGCCTACCAGGCCAAGAGACCCAGTACTTC. The encoded protein is CSVEGLPGQETQYF.

This clonotype was detected a few times. This chain uses TRBV15 with TRBJ1-5; D call uncertain. The CDR3 runs 15 residues. Germline-derived CDR1 and CDR2 are LNHNV and YYDKDF (reference sequence). V gave up 0 bases and J gave up 3 bases, with 9 bases separating them. The CDR3 DNA reads TGTGCCACCAGCAGAGATACCCCGAACAATCAGCCCCAGCATTTT. As protein: CATSRDTPNNQPQHF.

This rearrangement joins TRBV7-9 to TRBJ1-5; D unclear. There are 14 residues in the CDR3. Germline assignment: CDR1 SEHNR and CDR2 FQNEAQ (reference sequence). V dropped 2 bases and J dropped 2 bases, with 7 bases sitting between them. CDR3 in DNA: TGTGCCAGCAGCTTAAATATGGGCAATCAGCCCCAGCATTTT. The encoded protein is CASSLNMGNQPQHF.

V and J are TRBV12-3 or TRBV12-4 and TRBJ2-5; possibly TRBD2 for D (6 bases). V lost 5 bases and J 1 base, leaving 23 bases between the germline ends. CDR3 length: 18 amino acids. The DNA of the CDR3 is TGTGCCAGCAGTCCCCAGGGACTTTTTCAACGGGTCCAAGAGACCCAGTACTTC. It yields the protein CASSPQGLFQRVQETQYF.